This TCR beta chain stems from a study of shared T cell receptors in the human thymus. V was pared by 9 bases and J by 8 bases, with 9 bases of the junction left unmatched. Germline V gene sequence: CDR1 SNHLY, CDR2 FYNNEI. This CDR3 comprises 13 residues. Sequenced by immunoSEQ multiplex PCR; TCRdb stores in-frame clones only, minus some. Of some 760,000 clones in the sample, 80% to 90% are singletons; the top ten hold around 0.0099%. These records were also assigned to another study, of human thymus T cells. That study adds: Congenital heart defects were the reason for the corrective surgery that the donors, healthy Finnish infants, were having. The thymus was resected at corrective cardiac surgery. The authors found apparently biased V and J gene usage in thymic and blood repertoires. Unrelated individuals reportedly shared highly overlapping thymic TCR repertoires.

This TCR derives from a girl under three years old with a congenital heart defect. The chain combines TRBV2 with TRBJ1-4; TRBD1 matches at 7 bases. The sequenced sample consisted of thymocytes. The CDR3 spells CARRQQGQEKLFF. Here the CDR3 DNA reads TGTGCCAGGAGACAACAGGGGCAGGAAAAACTGTTTTTT.